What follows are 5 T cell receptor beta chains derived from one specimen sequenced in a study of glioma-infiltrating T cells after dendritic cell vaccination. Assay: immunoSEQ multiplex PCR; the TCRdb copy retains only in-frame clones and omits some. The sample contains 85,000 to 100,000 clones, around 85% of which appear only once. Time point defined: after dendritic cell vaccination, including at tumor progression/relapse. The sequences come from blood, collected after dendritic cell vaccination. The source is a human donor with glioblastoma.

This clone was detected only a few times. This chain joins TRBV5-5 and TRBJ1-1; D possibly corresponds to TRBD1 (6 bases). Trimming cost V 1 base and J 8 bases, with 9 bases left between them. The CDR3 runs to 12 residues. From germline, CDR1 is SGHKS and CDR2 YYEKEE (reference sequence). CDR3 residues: CASSLRQGEAFF. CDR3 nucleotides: TGTGCCAGCAGCTTGAGGCAGGGGGAAGCTTTCTTT.

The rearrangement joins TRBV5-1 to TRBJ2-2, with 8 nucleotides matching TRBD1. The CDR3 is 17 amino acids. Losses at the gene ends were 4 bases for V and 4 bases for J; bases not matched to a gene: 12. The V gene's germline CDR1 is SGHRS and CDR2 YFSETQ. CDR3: CASSHTNRGVVTGELFF. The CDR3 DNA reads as TGCGCCAGCAGCCATACCAACAGGGGGGTGGTCACCGGGGAGCTGTTTTTT.

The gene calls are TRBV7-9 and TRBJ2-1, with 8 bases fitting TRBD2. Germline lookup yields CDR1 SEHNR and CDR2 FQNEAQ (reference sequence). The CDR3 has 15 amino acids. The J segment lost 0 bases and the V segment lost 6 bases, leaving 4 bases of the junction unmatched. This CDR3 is CASRYGTSSYNEQFF. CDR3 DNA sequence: TGTGCCAGCAGATACGGGACTAGCTCCTACAATGAGCAGTTCTTC.

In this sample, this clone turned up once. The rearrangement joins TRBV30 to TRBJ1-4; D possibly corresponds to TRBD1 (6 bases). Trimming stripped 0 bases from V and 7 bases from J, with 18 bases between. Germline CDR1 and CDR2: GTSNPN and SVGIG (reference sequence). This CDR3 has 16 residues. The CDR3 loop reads CAWSVNKVGAREKLFF. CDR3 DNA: TGTGCCTGGAGTGTAAATAAGGTGGGGGCCCGTGAAAAACTGTTTTTT.

The CDR3 region is CASSLSGRGAEETQYF. DNA for the CDR3: TGTGCCAGCAGCCTCTCAGGGAGGGGGGCCGAAGAGACCCAGTACTTC. The chain carries TRBV9 and TRBJ2-5; D is possibly TRBD2 (7 bases). Germline CDR1 and CDR2: SGDLS and YYNGEE. CDR3 length: 16 residues. V dropped 4 bases and J dropped 3 bases, with 19 bases sitting between them.